This T cell receptor beta chain was sequenced during a study of cytomegalovirus exposure and HLA in healthy donors. For this clone: Its cognate antigen is unknown.

Study-wide findings and caveats: Associated with cytomegalovirus, according to the listing, were around 170 TCR beta chains.

TCRdb's table, derived via immunoSEQ multiplex PCR, lists solely in-frame clones and lacks some. The profile shows roughly 180,000 clones, around 84% of them singletons. Sequenced material: PBMCs. This sequence originates from a man aged 18-30 years in good health and CMV-seropositive.

The CDR3 is CASRLFPSGRSSYEQYF. CDR3 DNA: TGTGCAAGTCGCTTATTTCCTAGCGGGAGGTCTAGCTACGAGCAGTACTTC. The rearrangement uses TRBV12-2 and TRBJ2-7; TRBD2, as called in the table, went unchecked against the DNA. TRBV12-2 is marked as a pseudogene. The CDR3 runs to 17 residues.